The 26 T cell receptor beta chains below were found in one sample sequenced in a study of cytomegalovirus exposure and HLA in healthy donors. Use of 60 Vbeta and 13 Jbeta primers characterized the PCR. Assay used: immunoSEQ multiplex PCR; TCRdb lists only in-frame clones, some missing. Of 150,000 to 200,000 clones in the sample, around 87% are singletons; the top ten hold roughly 1.9%. The sample consisted of PBMCs. The receptors were gathered from a woman between 18 and 30 years old in good health and CMV-seronegative.

In its sample, this clone was seen once. This rearrangement joins TRBV27 to TRBJ2-1; 8 nucleotides align to TRBD2. Germline CDR1 reads MNHEY; CDR2 reads SMNVEV (reference sequence). V was pared by 2 bases and J by 8 bases, with 11 bases of the junction left unmatched. The CDR3 is 16 residues long. CDR3 sequence: CASSLGKAGAQDEQFF. In DNA, the CDR3 is TGTGCCAGCAGTTTAGGGAAAGCGGGAGCTCAGGATGAGCAGTTCTTC.

This chain uses TRBV30 with TRBJ1-2, with D maybe TRBD1 (5 bases). This CDR3 has 11 residues. Germline V gene lookup returns CDR1 GTSNPN and CDR2 SVGIG (reference sequence). V was cut by 3 bases and J by 8 bases, with 10 bases left in between. CDR3 DNA: TGTGCCTGGAGGGGAGGGGTAGGCTACACCTTC. The encoded protein is CAWRGGVGYTF. Variable domain in full (rest from reference TRBV30 and TRBJ1-2): SQTIHQWPATLVQPVGSPLSLECTVEGTSNPNLYWYRQAAGRGLQLLFYSVGIGQISSEVPQNLSASRPQDRQFILSSKKLLLSDSGFYLCAWRGGVGYTFGSGTRLTVV.

The rearrangement uses TRBV30 and TRBJ1-4, with D possibly TRBD1 on 6 matching bases. CDR3 length equals 15 residues. Germline V gives CDR1 GTSNPN, CDR2 SVGIG (reference sequence). Between the trimmed V and J ends, which lost 3 bases and 3 bases, there was a span of 14 bases. CDR3: CAWRAGVISNEKLFF. The DNA of the CDR3 is TGTGCCTGGAGGGCAGGGGTCATCTCTAATGAAAAACTGTTTTTT.

This chain links TRBV6-6 with TRBJ1-6; possibly TRBD1 for D (5 bases). The CDR3 consists of 12 residues. Trimming pared 2 bases from V and 9 bases from J, leaving 5 bases between. The germline gives CDR1 MNHNY, CDR2 SVGAGI (reference sequence). The CDR3 is CASSYRGSPLHF. The DNA for the CDR3 is TGTGCCAGCAGTTACAGGGGTTCACCCCTCCACTTT.

Here the CDR3 DNA reads TGTGCCAGTAGCCCCGGCCTAGCGGTATCCTACGAGCAGTACTTC. Translation: CASSPGLAVSYEQYF. The chain links TRBV19 to TRBJ2-7; 7 bases agree with TRBD2. There are 15 residues in the CDR3. Losses at the gene ends were 6 bases for V and 1 base for J; bases not matched to a gene: 9. CDR1 and CDR2 (germline): LNHDA, SQIVND (reference sequence). The whole variable domain, remainder taken from reference TRBV19 and TRBJ2-7, is DGGITQSPKYLFRKEGQNVTLSCEQNLNHDAMYWYRQDPGQGLRLIYYSQIVNDFQKGDIAEGYSVSREKKESFPLTVTSAQKNPTAFYLCASSPGLAVSYEQYFGPGTRLTVT.

This clone was detected once. The V and J genes are TRBV7-9 and TRBJ2-3; no definite D call. CDR1 and CDR2 from the germline V gene are SEHNR and FQNEAQ (reference sequence). CDR3 length: 12 amino acids. Deletions cut 0 bases from V and 4 bases from J, with 2 bases between. CDR3 nucleotides: TGTGCCAGCAGCTTAGCCGCAGATACGCAGTATTTT. Translated, it gives CASSLAADTQYF.

The J gene is TRBJ1-2, the V gene TRBV6-1, with TRBD1 matching over 7 bases. The CDR3 runs to 13 residues. V was pared by 6 bases and J by 3 bases, with 4 bases of the junction left unmatched. Germline loops: CDR1 MNHNS, CDR2 SASEGT. The CDR3 DNA follows: TGTGCCAGCAGATCGACAGGGCACTATGGCTACACCTTC. Amino acids: CASRSTGHYGYTF.

J is TRBJ2-2 and V is TRBV2, with TRBD1 matching 8 bases. The V and J ends lost 4 bases and 6 bases, in that order; junction bases with no gene match: 10. The CDR3 loop spans 16 amino acids. Germline V gene data show CDR1 as SNHLY and CDR2 as FYNNEI. The CDR3 is CASSVVGQAIPGELFF. The CDR3 DNA reads as TGTGCCAGCAGTGTCGTGGGACAGGCCATACCCGGGGAGCTGTTTTTT.

The CDR3 nucleotides are TGTGCCAGTAGTATTATACGGGTAGGTGAAGCTTTCTTT. Protein product: CASSIIRVGEAFF. The rearrangement joins TRBV19 to TRBJ1-1; no clear D gene. CDR3 size: 13 residues. Trimming left V 3 bases short and J 7 bases short, with 12 bases between. Germline-derived CDR1 and CDR2 are LNHDA and SQIVND (reference sequence).

This sequence joins TRBV6-6 and TRBJ1-4; D is perhaps TRBD1 (6 bases). Trimming cost V 6 bases and J 11 bases, with 22 bases left between them. This CDR3 is 15 amino acids long. CDR1 is MNHNY and CDR2 is SVGAGI in the germline V gene (reference sequence). DNA for the CDR3: TGTGCCAGCAGCCTAACTACAGGGAACCCGCCTAAACTGTTTTTT. This encodes CASSLTTGNPPKLFF.

The V gene is TRBV5-1, the J gene TRBJ2-3, with D maybe TRBD2 (5 bases). Germline CDR1 reads SGHRS; CDR2 reads YFSETQ. The CDR3 consists of 15 residues. Deletions cut 6 bases from V and 1 base from J, with 15 bases between. Written as DNA, the CDR3 is TGCGCCAGCACCCGGCGCTCCGGGGGCACAGATACGCAGTATTTT. Its protein product is CASTRRSGGTDTQYF.

The chain uses TRBV19 and TRBJ2-1; D may be TRBD2 (5 bases). CDR3 length: 14 amino acids. V was cut by 7 bases and J by 8 bases, with 18 bases left in between. Germline CDR1 is LNHDA and CDR2 is SQIVND (reference sequence). DNA of the CDR3: TGTGCCAGTACCCCCAGGTGGGAGTCTGATGAGCAGTTCTTC. It codes for CASTPRWESDEQFF.

V and J are TRBV7-9 and TRBJ2-1, with 9 nucleotides matching TRBD2. Germline values: CDR1 SEHNR, CDR2 FQNEAQ (reference sequence). J gave up 9 bases and V 3 bases, and 9 bases lay outside the gene matches. This CDR3 is built from 15 residues. Written as DNA, the CDR3 is TGTGCCAGCAGCTTGAGCGGGGGGCCTTGGGGTGAGCAGTTCTTC. It is translated as CASSLSGGPWGEQFF. Together with reference TRBV7-9 and TRBJ2-1, the CDR3 gives the full variable domain: DTGVSQNPRHKITKRGQNVTFRCDPISEHNRLYWYRQTLGQGPEFLTYFQNEAQLEKSRLLSDRFSAERPKGSFSTLEIQRTEQGDSAMYLCASSLSGGPWGEQFFGPGTRLTVL.

The rearrangement links TRBV6-5 to TRBJ1-5, with D hard to call. This CDR3 contains 16 residues. Trimming shortened V by 0 bases and J by 5 bases, and 14 bases separated the two germline ends. Per germline, CDR1 MNHEY and CDR2 SVGAGI. The CDR3 bases are TGTGCCAGCAGTTACTCGTTCCGGGTCGGGGATCAGCCCCAGCATTTT. Protein: CASSYSFRVGDQPQHF.

The CDR3: CASFGTGELFF. For the CDR3, the DNA is TGTGCCAGCTTCGGCACCGGGGAGCTGTTTTTT. V usage is TRBV27 and J usage is TRBJ2-2, with D unresolved. Trimming stripped 8 bases from V and 4 bases from J, with 5 bases between. This CDR3 has 11 amino acids. Germline loops: CDR1 MNHEY, CDR2 SMNVEV (reference sequence).

This clone was detected only once. The chain links TRBV7-9 to TRBJ2-7; D is undetermined. Germline V gene sequence: CDR1 SEHNR, CDR2 FQNEAQ (reference sequence). The CDR3 loop spans 15 amino acids. V was trimmed by 1 base and J by 3 bases, leaving 13 bases between them. CDR3 region: CASSLGPQVSYEQYF. The DNA for the CDR3 is TGTGCCAGCAGCTTAGGCCCTCAAGTCAGCTACGAGCAGTACTTC.

The chain uses TRBV5-1 and TRBJ2-5; TRBD2 matches at 9 bases. The CDR3 extends over 16 amino acids. The germline gives CDR1 SGHRS, CDR2 YFSETQ. V shed 3 bases, J shed 4 bases, and the junction held 10 bases outside the gene matches. CDR3 bases: TGCGCCAGCAGCTGGGCTCTTATAGCGGGAGTAGAGACCCAGTACTTC. Protein product: CASSWALIAGVETQYF. Complete variable domain (other parts from reference TRBV5-1 and TRBJ2-5): KAGVTQTPRYLIKTRGQQVTLSCSPISGHRSVSWYQQTPGQGLQFLFEYFSETQRNKGNFPGRFSGRQFSNSRSEMNVSTLELGDSALYLCASSWALIAGVETQYFGPGTRLLVL.

The rearrangement links TRBV5-4 to TRBJ1-4; D is perhaps TRBD1 (5 bases). The CDR3 loop spans 15 amino acids. CDR1 SGHNT and CDR2 YYREEE come from the germline V gene (reference sequence). V was shortened by 0 bases and J by 4 bases, with 10 bases between the two germline ends. CDR3 loop: CASSLGDSVNEKLFF. The CDR3 DNA is TGTGCCAGCAGCTTGGGGGACTCCGTTAATGAAAAACTGTTTTTT. Using reference TRBV5-4 and TRBJ1-4 for the parts outside the CDR3, the full variable domain is ETGVTQSPTHLIKTRGQQVTLRCSSQSGHNTVSWYQQALGQGPQFIFQYYREEENGRGNFPPRFSGLQFPNYSSELNVNALELDDSALYLCASSLGDSVNEKLFFGSGTQLSVL.

The chain employs TRBV7-2 and TRBJ2-5; 9 bases line up with TRBD1. The V gene end was trimmed by 3 bases and the J gene end by 5 bases; junction bases not matched to a gene: 1. Germline loops: CDR1 SGHTA, CDR2 FQGNSA. The CDR3 is made up of 13 amino acids. CDR3 loop: CASSLGTGETQYF. CDR3 sequence (DNA): TGTGCCAGCAGCTTGGGGACAGGGGAGACCCAGTACTTC.

This clone was detected a few times. This CDR3 reads CASSRTGTWNEQFF. CDR3 DNA sequence: TGCGCCAGCAGCCGGACAGGTACGTGGAATGAGCAGTTCTTC. V is TRBV5-1 and J is TRBJ2-1; 7 bases align to TRBD1. The J segment lost 7 bases and the V segment lost 4 bases, leaving 8 bases of the junction unmatched. This CDR3 comprises 14 residues. Germline V lookup: CDR1 SGHRS, CDR2 YFSETQ.

The J gene is TRBJ2-1, the V gene TRBV5-4, with 10 bases fitting TRBD2. Germline lookup yields CDR1 SGHNT and CDR2 YYREEE (reference sequence). This CDR3 spans 15 amino acids. Trimming removed 9 bases from V and 4 bases from J; junction bases left unmatched: 10. In nucleotides, the CDR3 is TGTGCCACCCTAAGCGGGAGGGACAATTACAATGAGCAGTTCTTC. Translated, it gives CATLSGRDNYNEQFF.

The J gene is TRBJ1-1, the V gene TRBV11-1; D is possibly TRBD1 (5 bases). The CDR3 sequence is 13 residues long. With 3 bases removed from V and 3 bases from J, the gap between germline ends came to 8 bases. Germline V gene data show CDR1 as SGHAT and CDR2 as FQDESV (reference sequence). DNA of the CDR3: TGTGCCAGCAGCTTCGGGGGGGACACTGAAGCTTTCTTT. This sequence encodes CASSFGGDTEAFF.

The chain couples TRBV7-8 to TRBJ2-7; weak D call: TRBD2 (6 bases). Trimming cost V 3 bases and J 4 bases, with 7 bases left between them. There are 12 residues in the CDR3. Looked up from germline, CDR1 is SGHVS and CDR2 is FQNEAQ. CDR3 sequence (DNA): TGTGCCAGCAGCTTTAGCGGTTACGAGCAGTACTTC. Translated, it gives CASSFSGYEQYF.

The V gene is TRBV30, the J gene TRBJ2-2; TRBD2 might be the D (6 bases). Germline values: CDR1 GTSNPN, CDR2 SVGIG (reference sequence). The V end lost 5 bases, the J end lost 0 bases, and 10 bases lay between the germline ends. The CDR3 length is 14 residues. CDR3 nucleotide sequence: TGTGCCTGGCGGGACTTACCGAACACCGGGGAGCTGTTTTTT. It translates to CAWRDLPNTGELFF.

The chain has TRBV2 and TRBJ2-1; D is unresolved. Deletions cut 5 bases from V and 3 bases from J, with 11 bases between. The CDR3 has 14 residues. Germline loops: CDR1 SNHLY, CDR2 FYNNEI. CDR3 DNA: TGTGCCAGCAGTAAGCATATAAGCTACAATGAGCAGTTCTTC. It translates to CASSKHISYNEQFF.

The chain has TRBV27 and TRBJ1-1, with TRBD1 as a possible D gene (5 bases). This CDR3 has 15 amino acids. Germline CDR1 and CDR2: MNHEY and SMNVEV (reference sequence). V lost 6 bases, J lost 1 base, and 15 bases lay in between. The CDR3 reads CASSKGQVQNTEAFF. In DNA form, the CDR3 reads TGTGCCAGCAGCAAAGGACAAGTCCAGAACACTGAAGCTTTCTTT.